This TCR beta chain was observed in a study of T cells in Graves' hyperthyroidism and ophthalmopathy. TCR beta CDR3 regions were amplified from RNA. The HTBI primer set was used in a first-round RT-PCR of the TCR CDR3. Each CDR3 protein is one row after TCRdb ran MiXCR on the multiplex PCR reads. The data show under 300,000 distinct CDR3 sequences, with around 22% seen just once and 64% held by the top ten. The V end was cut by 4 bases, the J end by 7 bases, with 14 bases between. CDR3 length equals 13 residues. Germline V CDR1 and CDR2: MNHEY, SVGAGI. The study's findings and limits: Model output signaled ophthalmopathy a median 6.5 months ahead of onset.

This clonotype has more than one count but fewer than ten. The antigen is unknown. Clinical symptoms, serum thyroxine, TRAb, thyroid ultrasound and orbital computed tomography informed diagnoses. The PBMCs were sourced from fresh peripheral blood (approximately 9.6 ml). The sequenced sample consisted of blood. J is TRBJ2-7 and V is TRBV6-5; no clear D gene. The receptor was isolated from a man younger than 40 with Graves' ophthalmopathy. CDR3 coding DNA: TGTGCCAGCAGTTTTAGACATAAAGTTGAGCAGTACTTC. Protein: CASSFRHKVEQYF.